This is a list of T cell receptor beta chains from one sample in a study of monozygotic twins with inflammatory bowel disease. Reprocessing the 5' RACE reads, TCRdb reports a single entry for every CDR3 protein and omits DNA. The sample has about 160,000 distinct CDR3 sequences. The sample was blood. The source of these receptors is a human donor with ulcerative colitis or Crohn's disease, or a healthy co-twin of an affected twin (not recorded which). CDR3s include the opening cysteine and the closing phenylalanine or tryptophan.

j_call v_call cdr3_aa
TRBJ2-1 TRBV12-3/TRBV12-4 CASRGIGTGTNNEQFF
TRBJ2-2 TRBV12-3/TRBV12-4 CASGPQGSSGFNTGELFF
TRBJ2-1 TRBV20-1 CSARTTEGNSYNEQFF
TRBJ2-5 TRBV5-1 CASSYGSITGWQETQYF
TRBJ2-3 TRBV2 CASSEPRKGASDTQYF
TRBJ2-3 TRBV19 CASSDRTGDTQYF
TRBJ2-1 TRBV4-1 CASSQDPAGGPGEQFF
TRBJ2-1 TRBV5-1 CASSLTSGGHNEQFF
TRBJ2-3 TRBV9 CASSNRAASTDTQYF
TRBJ2-1 TRBV24-1 CATNPGSSSGASSYNEQFF
TRBJ1-5 TRBV20-1 CSATTGLFNQPQHF
TRBJ2-2 TRBV4-3 CASSHGTSGRVTGELFF
TRBJ1-3 TRBV12-3/TRBV12-4 CASSYDHRDIGNTIYF
TRBJ2-5 TRBV19 CASQQGAKETQYF
TRBJ2-2 TRBV7-8 CASSPWGQGNTGELFF
TRBJ2-1 TRBV12-3/TRBV12-4 CASSLEQPDNEQFF
TRBJ1-4 TRBV4-3 CASSRSAPGQIINEKLFF
TRBJ2-7 TRBV10-3 CAIRDRQGAYEQYF
TRBJ2-1 TRBV5-1 CASSLSSGRENEQFF
TRBJ2-3 TRBV7-8 CASSPADSTDTQYF
TRBJ2-7 TRBV5-1 CASSLEGTRSYEQYF
TRBJ2-7 TRBV12-3/TRBV12-4 CASSLGYGPYEQYF
TRBJ2-6 TRBV6-1 CASSKGGTGANVLTF
TRBJ1-6 TRBV6-1 CASRGGTGGRSPLHF
TRBJ2-1 TRBV29-1 CSVGRDIPPNLEQFF
TRBJ2-4 TRBV6-1 CASTERLGVGKNIQYF
TRBJ2-5 TRBV2 CASRGSRLQETQYF
TRBJ2-5 TRBV5-1 CASSQERETQYF
TRBJ2-7 TRBV4-3 CASSPGLAGVEQYF
TRBJ2-7 TRBV6-5 CASSYSTDSRHEQYF
TRBJ2-1 TRBV29-1 CSVEGYRSYNEQFF
TRBJ2-2 TRBV7-6 CASSVTGASATGELFF
TRBJ1-2 TRBV25-1 CASSEWRTGGDYGYTF
TRBJ2-3 TRBV20-1 CSGRGLIEGDTQYF
TRBJ2-2 TRBV5-1 CASRPTLANTGELFF
TRBJ1-6 TRBV3-1 CASSQADNSPLHF
TRBJ2-1 TRBV24-1 CATSDAGTAYNEQFF